A selection of T cell receptor beta chains follows, all from one sample in a study of OX40 agonist ivuxolimab in advanced cancers. Sequenced by immunoSEQ multiplex PCR; TCRdb stores in-frame clones only, minus some. The data contain almost 90,000 clones, just over 90% of them seen just once; the ten biggest clones take up roughly 0.75%. This specimen consisted of CD4+ or CD8+ T cells sorted from blood, obtained in a trial of the OX40 agonist ivuxolimab. These receptors were collected from an adult with an advanced solid tumor such as melanoma, head and neck, liver or kidney cancer. The CDR3 runs from the conserved cysteine through the conserved F or W. The order of the fields is clone size, V gene, D gene, J gene, CDR3 DNA, CDR3 protein. A D gene is named only where the DNA matches it firmly. Expanded clones are given a class, and other clones once, few, many or no size at all.

>-|TRBV4-1|-|TRBJ2-7
TGCGCCAGCAGCCAAGCCCTTTACTCGGGGTACGAGCAGTACTTC
CASSQALYSGYEQYF
>-|TRBV10-3|TRBD1|TRBJ1-1
TGTGCCATCAGTGAGCCCACCAAAGCCGACAGGGTGAACACTGAAGCTTTCTTT
CAISEPTKADRVNTEAFF
>-|TRBV7-2|TRBD1|TRBJ2-2
TGTGCCAGCAGCCCGACAGGGGGCGCGAACACCGGGGAGCTGTTTTTT
CASSPTGGANTGELFF
>-|TRBV2|-|TRBJ1-6
TGTGCCAGCAGGAACAGCGCAGCGGGTAATTCACCCCTCCACTTT
CASRNSAAGNSPLHF
>once|TRBV19|-|TRBJ2-2
TGTGCCAGTAGTGTCGCGGACCTAACGAACACCGGGGAGCTGTTTTTT
CASSVADLTNTGELFF
>-|TRBV6-5|-|TRBJ1-1
TGTGCCACCCACGTTAGTTGGACTGAAGCTTTCTTT
CATHVSWTEAFF
>-|TRBV7-2|-|TRBJ1-5
TGTGCCAGCAGCTTAGACAGGGTACAGCCCCAGCATTTT
CASSLDRVQPQHF
>-|TRBV9|-|TRBJ1-2
TGTGCCAGCAGCGTAGAAGGACAGCACTATGGCTACACCTTC
CASSVEGQHYGYTF
>-|TRBV30|-|TRBJ1-2
TGTGCCTGGAATCGGCAGGGAGGAAACTATGGCTACACCTTC
CAWNRQGGNYGYTF
>once|TRBV28|-|TRBJ2-7
TGTGCCACCCAACGGGAATCCTACGAGCAGTACTTC
CATQRESYEQYF
>-|TRBV5-1|-|TRBJ2-7
TGCGCCAGCAGCTTAGACAGGCCCTACGAGCAGTACTTC
CASSLDRPYEQYF
>-|TRBV5-1|TRBD2|TRBJ2-7
TGCGCCAGCAGCTTGACAGGGGGGCAGGGACTAGCGGGAGAATCCTACGAGCAGTACTTC
CASSLTGGQGLAGESYEQYF
>-|TRBV11-2|-|TRBJ2-7
TGTGCCAGCAGCTTACAGGTACCATCCGAGCAGTACTTC
CASSLQVPSEQYF
>few|TRBV9|TRBD1|TRBJ1-1
TGTGCCAGCAGCGCCACAGGGGGCGTAGCTTTCTTT
CASSATGGVAFF
>-|TRBV25-1|-|TRBJ1-2
TGTGCCAGCAGTGAAAGCACAGGGTCGGGAGGCTACACCTTC
CASSESTGSGGYTF
>-|TRBV6-5|-|TRBJ1-4
TGTGCCAGCAGCCAACAGGGAAATAATGAAAAACTGTTTTTT
CASSQQGNNEKLFF
>-|TRBV5-1|-|TRBJ1-4
TGCGCCAGCAGCTTGGCAGGGCTCGATGAAAAACTGTTTTTT
CASSLAGLDEKLFF
>-|TRBV7-2|-|TRBJ2-7
TGTGCCAGCAGCCTCGCCCCGGTCTCCTACGAGCAGTACTTC
CASSLAPVSYEQYF
>-|TRBV19|-|TRBJ1-1
TGTGCCAGTAGTATAGGGGGTACAGGCGGGACTGAAGCTTTCTTT
CASSIGGTGGTEAFF
>-|TRBV7-9|-|TRBJ1-2
TGTGCCAGCAGCTTAATGGGGGCCGGCGGCTACACCTTC
CASSLMGAGGYTF
>-|TRBV27|TRBD1|TRBJ1-5
TGTGCCAGCGCAAAGCAGGGGGGACTCAGTCAGCCCCAGCATTTT
CASAKQGGLSQPQHF
>-|TRBV18|-|TRBJ1-4
TGTGCCAGCTCACCCATCGGGGGTGTAGATGAAAAACTGTTTTTT
CASSPIGGVDEKLFF
>-|TRBV30|TRBD2|TRBJ2-3
TGTGCCTGGAAGCTAGCGGGTGTCCCCACAGATACGCAGTATTTT
CAWKLAGVPTDTQYF
>-|TRBV19|-|TRBJ1-2
TGTGCCAGTAGTCGGGACGGCAACTATGGCTACACCTTC
CASSRDGNYGYTF
>-|TRBV5-1|TRBD1|TRBJ2-5
TGCGCCAGCAGCAAGACAGGGCCACAAGAGACCCAGTACTTC
CASSKTGPQETQYF
>-|TRBV6-6|-|TRBJ2-7
TGTGCCAGCAGTACGCCAGGGGGGGAGCAGTACTTC
CASSTPGGEQYF
>once|TRBV2|-|TRBJ2-1
TGTGCCAGCAGTGTGCAAGGCCAAGTGGAAGTCAGTGAGCAGTTCTTC
CASSVQGQVEVSEQFF
>-|TRBV7-2|TRBD2|TRBJ2-1
TGTGCCAGCAGCTTGGGAGGCGGGAGATTTGGTGAGCAGTTCTTC
CASSLGGGRFGEQFF
>-|TRBV27|TRBD2|TRBJ2-4
TGTGCCAGCAGTTTATCGGGACTAGCCCAAAACATTCAGTACTTC
CASSLSGLAQNIQYF
>-|TRBV19|-|TRBJ1-5
TGTGCCAGTAGTATTGCTGGCAATCAGCCCCAGCATTTT
CASSIAGNQPQHF
>few|TRBV5-4|TRBD1|TRBJ1-2
TGTGCCAGCAGCTCCACAGGGGCCTATGGCTACACCTTC
CASSSTGAYGYTF
>-|TRBV11-3|-|TRBJ2-3
TGTGCCAGCAGCTTAGGGCGGGGTTCAGATACGCAGTATTTT
CASSLGRGSDTQYF
>-|TRBV7-3|TRBD1|TRBJ1-5
TGTGCCAGCAGCTCTGACAGGGGGCGAAGCAATCAGCCCCAGCATTTT
CASSSDRGRSNQPQHF